This T cell receptor (beta chain) was observed in a study of T cell responses to AZD1222 COVID-19 vaccine. General study points: The donor cohort was predominantly white British with a female majority, and clonal diversity may have been underestimated. Seropositive at baseline were only a handful of AZD1222 recipients. Reports say nearly half of spike-specific TCRs go after unmutated variant regions.

As to this clone: Its specificity is unknown.

Using immunoSEQ multiplex PCR, the repertoire was profiled, and TCRdb retains in-frame clones only, with some absent. The repertoire consists of approximately 170,000 clones, with around 93% occurring once and the leading ten covering 4% to 5.5%. The clonotype comes from an adult in good health. Source: peripheral blood, taken on day 0 of AZD1222 vaccination.

The chain's CDR3 is CASSRRDRRGYTF. The CDR3 DNA is TGTGCCAGCAGCCGCCGGGACAGACGGGGCTACACCTTC. The chain carries TRBV12-3 or TRBV12-4 and TRBJ1-2; TRBD1 aligns across 7 bases. This CDR3 has 13 amino acids. V trimming: 6 bases; J trimming: 8 bases; junction bases outside the gene matches: 9.